The 12 T cell receptor beta chains below all came from one sample that was sequenced in a study of cytomegalovirus exposure and HLA in healthy donors. PCR amplification relied on 60 Vbeta primers (plus 13 Jbeta primers). Some clones are missing from TCRdb's copy, which holds only in-frame ones; the method was immunoSEQ multiplex PCR. The repertoire holds around 150,000 clones, about 68% seen once, with around 1.5% in the top ten. The sequenced material came from PBMCs. All receptors come from a man younger than 35 in good health and CMV-seronegative.

CDR3 amino acids: CASSSTGTSDQHF. The CDR3 region has the DNA TGTGCCAGCAGTTCTACCGGGACATCGGACCAGCATTTT. The chain is built from TRBV28 and TRBJ1-5, with D possibly matching TRBD1 (6 bases). V shed 4 bases and J shed 12 bases, with 16 bases lying between them. Germline CDR1 and CDR2: MDHEN and SYDVKM. This CDR3 comprises 13 residues.

V is TRBV14 and J is TRBJ2-2; D uncertain. Germline CDR1 is SGHDN and CDR2 is FVKESK. Trimming pared 4 bases from V and 5 bases from J, leaving 14 bases between. The CDR3 has 15 residues. The DNA for the CDR3 is TGTGCCAGCAGCCTCTACCAAACTCTTACCGGGGAGCTGTTTTTT. This encodes CASSLYQTLTGELFF. Drawing the rest from reference TRBV14 and TRBJ2-2, the complete variable domain is EAGVTQFPSHSVIEKGQTVTLRCDPISGHDNLYWYRRVMGKEIKFLLHFVKESKQDESGMPNNRFLAERTGGTYSTLKVQPAELEDSGVYFCASSLYQTLTGELFFGEGSRLTVL.

This clone was seen a few times. This chain joins TRBV5-1 and TRBJ2-7, with 8 bases lining up with TRBD1. Germline V CDR1 and CDR2: SGHRS, YFSETQ. The CDR3 consists of 15 residues. With 4 bases clipped from V and 2 bases from J, the junction kept 8 bases outside the gene matches. The CDR3 nucleotides are TGCGCCAGCAGCCCGACGGGGACAGGCCCCTACGAGCAGTACTTC. It specifies CASSPTGTGPYEQYF.

This rearrangement joins TRBV2 to TRBJ2-7; the D is unclear. Trimming left V 3 bases short and J 1 base short, with 10 bases between. Germline lookup yields CDR1 SNHLY and CDR2 FYNNEI. This CDR3 spans 14 amino acids. CDR3 amino acids: CASSDKNYSYEQYF. The CDR3 DNA reads TGTGCCAGCAGTGACAAAAACTATTCCTACGAGCAGTACTTC.

Points on this clone: The germline gene is not matched at one end of the junction; a read error may be the cause. The V call is TRBV5-6, the J call TRBJ1-5; a weak D match, TRBD1 (5 bases). The length of the CDR3 is 14 residues. Germline lookup yields CDR1 SGHDT and CDR2 YYEEEE. DNA of the CDR3: TGTGCCAGCAGCTTGTATGGGGGGAATCGGCCCCAGCATTTT. Translating it yields CASSLYGGNRPQHF.

The J gene is TRBJ1-1, the V gene TRBV9, with 7 bases lining up with TRBD1. The CDR3 length is 14 residues. Per germline, CDR1 SGDLS and CDR2 YYNGEE. The ends lost 1 base at V and 6 bases at J; junction bases unmatched: 6. Written as DNA, the CDR3 is TGTGCCAGCAGCGTAAGTACAGGGGCGGCTGAAGCTTTCTTT. Residues: CASSVSTGAAEAFF.

CDR3: CASSSLAGGGEQYF. In nucleotides, the CDR3 is TGTGCCAGCAGTTCCCTAGCGGGAGGGGGCGAGCAGTACTTC. The chain links TRBV27 to TRBJ2-7; the match to TRBD2 covers 12 bases. Trimming cost V 4 bases and J 6 bases; bases outside gene matches: 4. The length of the CDR3 is 14 residues. Germline CDR1 reads MNHEY; CDR2 reads SMNVEV (reference sequence).

The chain couples TRBV27 to TRBJ2-7, with a weak D call TRBD1 (6 bases). The CDR3 spans 18 residues. Trimming removed 1 base at V and 0 bases at J, with 19 bases between. The germline V gene has CDR1 MNHEY and CDR2 SMNVEV (reference sequence). The CDR3 DNA follows: TGTGCCAGCAGTTTATTGATTGGGGGCGGAGTTAGCTCCTACGAGCAGTACTTC. It translates to CASSLLIGGGVSSYEQYF.

The chain recombines TRBV2 with TRBJ1-3; D is undetermined. Germline CDR1 is SNHLY and CDR2 is FYNNEI. V gave up 6 bases and J gave up 13 bases, with 22 bases separating them. The CDR3 is 14 amino acids. Written as DNA, the CDR3 is TGTGCCAGCAGAACGAGGACGGGGAAAAAGGAGATATATTTT. It encodes CASRTRTGKKEIYF.

In its sample, this clone was seen once. The chain is built from TRBV7-8 and TRBJ1-2; TRBD1 is a possible D gene (5 bases). The CDR3 loop spans 14 amino acids. CDR1 and CDR2 from the germline V gene are SGHVS and FQNEAQ. Deletions cut 5 bases from V and 7 bases from J, with 17 bases between. The CDR3 nucleotides read TGTGCCAGCAGCCCTAGCGGGGCGTACCCTGGCTACACCTTC. It translates to CASSPSGAYPGYTF. Combining the CDR3 with reference TRBV7-8 and TRBJ1-2 gives the whole variable domain GAGVSQSPRYKVAKRGQDVALRCDPISGHVSLFWYQQALGQGPEFLTYFQNEAQLDKSGLPSDRFFAERPEGSVSTLKIQRTQQEDSAVYLCASSPSGAYPGYTFGSGTRLTVV.

The V gene is TRBV5-4, the J gene TRBJ2-2, with TRBD1 as a possible D gene (6 bases). The germline CDR1 and CDR2 sequences are SGHNT and YYREEE (reference sequence). Trimming left V 4 bases short and J 7 bases short, with 14 bases between. This CDR3 is 14 amino acids long. CDR3 residues: CASSVQGRGGELFF. As DNA, the CDR3 is TGTGCCAGCAGCGTACAGGGCAGGGGCGGGGAGCTGTTTTTT. The full variable domain, its missing parts supplied by reference TRBV5-4 and TRBJ2-2, is ETGVTQSPTHLIKTRGQQVTLRCSSQSGHNTVSWYQQALGQGPQFIFQYYREEENGRGNFPPRFSGLQFPNYSSELNVNALELDDSALYLCASSVQGRGGELFFGEGSRLTVL.

V is TRBV6-5 and J is TRBJ2-2, with TRBD2 matching 11 bases. Trimming removed 8 bases from V and 5 bases from J; junction bases left unmatched: 7. Germline CDR1 and CDR2: MNHEY and SVGAGI. CDR3 length: 15 residues. The CDR3 loop is CASRRLAGTTGELFF. The CDR3 DNA follows: TGTGCCAGCCGGAGACTAGCGGGAACTACCGGGGAGCTGTTTTTT.